Described below is a single TCR beta chain sequence and its context. Its target is unknown. The data are from a study of cytomegalovirus exposure and HLA in healthy donors. Study results and limitations: In an earlier analysis, productive rearrangement rates for most beta V segments clustered near 87% or 30%. Researchers catalogued 150 or so TCR beta chains as cytomegalovirus-associated. Owing to their indistinguishability, certain V segments, notably TRBV6-2 and TRBV6-3, were excluded. Per a later analysis, about 18,000 TCR beta sequences showed association with HLA alleles at 0.05 false discovery rate.

PCR primers comprised 60 Vbeta and 13 Jbeta primers. Assay used: immunoSEQ multiplex PCR; TCRdb lists only in-frame clones, some missing. The sample holds about 120,000 clones, around 60% seen once. Germline V gene lookup returns CDR1 MDHEN and CDR2 SYDVKM. The V and J ends lost 6 bases and 5 bases, in that order; junction bases with no gene match: 8. The CDR3 is 15 residues long. The TCR sequence derives from a woman in her thirties or forties in good health and CMV-seropositive. The specimen sequenced was PBMCs. This chain uses TRBV28 with TRBJ2-7; TRBD2 matches at 12 bases. This chain's CDR3 is CASSPRGLAGHEQYF. The CDR3 nucleotides read TGTGCCAGCAGCCCCAGGGGACTAGCGGGCCACGAGCAGTACTTC.